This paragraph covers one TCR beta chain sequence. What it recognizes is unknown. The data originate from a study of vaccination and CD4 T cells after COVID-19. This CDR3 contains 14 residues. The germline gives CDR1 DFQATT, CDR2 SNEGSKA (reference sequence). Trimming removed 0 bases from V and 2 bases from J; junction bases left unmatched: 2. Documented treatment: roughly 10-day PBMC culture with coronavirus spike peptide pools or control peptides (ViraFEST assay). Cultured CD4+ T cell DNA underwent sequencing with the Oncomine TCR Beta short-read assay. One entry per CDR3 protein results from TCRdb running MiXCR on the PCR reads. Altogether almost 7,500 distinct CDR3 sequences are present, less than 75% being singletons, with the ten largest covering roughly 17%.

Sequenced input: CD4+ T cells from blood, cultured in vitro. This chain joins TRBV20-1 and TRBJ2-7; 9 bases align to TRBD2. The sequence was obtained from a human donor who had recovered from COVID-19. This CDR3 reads CSARETSGAYEQYF. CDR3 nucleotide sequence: TGCAGTGCTAGAGAGACTAGCGGAGCCTACGAGCAGTACTTC.